This passage covers 10 T cell receptor beta chains from one sample sequenced in a study. Some clones are missing from TCRdb's copy, which holds only in-frame ones; the method was immunoSEQ multiplex PCR. The sample contains around 54,000 clones, over 85% of which appear only once. The sample taken for sequencing was PBMCs. Every receptor here comes from a man between 35 and 55 years old with rheumatoid arthritis.

This chain links TRBV11-3 with TRBJ2-3; D may be TRBD2 (7 bases). The V gene lost 3 bases and the J gene lost 2 bases, with 12 bases spanning the gap. CDR3 size: 15 residues. Germline V gene data show CDR1 as SGHNT and CDR2 as YENEEA. The CDR3 reads CASSLGRGPTDTQYF. CDR3 DNA sequence: TGTGCCAGCAGCTTGGGGCGGGGGCCCACAGATACGCAGTATTTT. The entire variable domain, with the rest obtained from reference TRBV11-3 and TRBJ2-3, is as follows: EAGVVQSPRYKIIEKKQPVAFWCNPISGHNTLYWYLQNLGQGPELLIRYENEEAVDDSQLPKDRFSAERLKGVDSTLKIQPAELGDSAVYLCASSLGRGPTDTQYFGPGTRLTVL.

This clone was observed a single time. The chain recombines TRBV10-2 with TRBJ1-6; no clear D. The ends were cut back, 4 bases at V and 9 bases at J, with 13 bases in the middle. This CDR3 spans 14 amino acids. Germline lookup yields CDR1 WSHSY and CDR2 SAAADI. CDR3 DNA: TGCGCCAGCAGTGGTAGAGGGTTCGGTTCACCCCTCCACTTT. Its protein product is CASSGRGFGSPLHF.

V gene TRBV30 combines with J gene TRBJ1-2; D gene ambiguous. Per germline, CDR1 GTSNPN and CDR2 SVGIG (reference sequence). V lost 2 bases to trimming and J lost 9 bases, with 13 bases between them. The CDR3 totals 12 residues. CDR3 DNA: TGTGCCTGGAGTCCTTTAACGCCTAGCTACACCTTC. Residues: CAWSPLTPSYTF.

The chain links TRBV5-4 to TRBJ2-1; 7 bases fit TRBD2. Looked up from germline, CDR1 is SGHNT and CDR2 is YYREEE (reference sequence). V was pared by 1 base and J by 3 bases, with 4 bases of the junction left unmatched. The CDR3 contains 15 residues. This chain's CDR3 is CASSLWLADYNEQFF. In DNA, the CDR3 is TGTGCCAGCAGCTTGTGGCTAGCGGACTACAATGAGCAGTTCTTC.

The chain joins TRBV7-3 to TRBJ2-5; D not resolved. V lost 2 bases and J lost 1, with 14 bases in between. The CDR3 has 16 amino acids. The germline V gene encodes CDR1 SGHTA and CDR2 FQGTGA. CDR3 in DNA: TGTGCCAGCAGCTTAGGGTACTCGATTTTCCAAGAGACCCAGTACTTC. This gives the protein CASSLGYSIFQETQYF.

V gene TRBV5-1 combines with J gene TRBJ2-5, with D perhaps matching TRBD2 (6 bases). This CDR3 region has 14 residues. Germline-derived CDR1 and CDR2 are SGHRS and YFSETQ. Trimming took off 4 bases at V and 1 base at J, with 11 bases between the two ends. The CDR3 DNA reads as TGCGCCAGCAGCGGCGGGGCCTCCCAAGAGACCCAGTACTTC. Its translation: CASSGGASQETQYF.

The chain recombines TRBV7-2 with TRBJ1-1, with D perhaps matching TRBD1 (6 bases). Germline CDR1 is SGHTA and CDR2 is FQGNSA. V was trimmed by 1 base and J by 2 bases, leaving 8 bases between them. The CDR3 extends over 14 amino acids. The CDR3 DNA is TGTGCCAGCAGCTTAGTGGACAGAAACACTGAAGCTTTCTTT. Translated: CASSLVDRNTEAFF. The full variable domain, completed using reference TRBV7-2 and TRBJ1-1, is GAGVSQSPSNKVTEKGKDVELRCDPISGHTALYWYRQSLGQGLEFLIYFQGNSAPDKSGLPSDRFSAERTGGSVSTLTIQRTQQEDSAVYLCASSLVDRNTEAFFGQGTRLTVV.

The chain recombines TRBV9 with TRBJ2-1; perhaps TRBD2 as D (7 bases). The CDR3 sequence is 16 residues long. V lost 0 bases and J 7 bases, leaving 17 bases between the germline ends. Germline V lookup: CDR1 SGDLS, CDR2 YYNGEE. CDR3 region: CASSVGKGGPENEQFF. CDR3 bases: TGTGCCAGCAGCGTAGGTAAGGGGGGGCCGGAAAATGAGCAGTTCTTC.

The rearrangement links TRBV19 to TRBJ1-1, with 8 bases fitting TRBD1. This CDR3 spans 16 amino acids. V dropped 3 bases and J dropped 3; count of bases not matched to a gene: 9. Germline V lookup: CDR1 LNHDA, CDR2 SQIVND (reference sequence). CDR3 loop: CASSISARGRDTEAFF. In DNA form, the CDR3 reads TGTGCCAGTAGTATCAGCGCCAGGGGGCGGGACACTGAAGCTTTCTTT.

CDR3 sequence: CASSTPQRVVTGELFF. CDR3 sequence (DNA): TGTGCCAGCAGTACCCCTCAGCGGGTTGTCACCGGGGAGCTGTTTTTT. This chain joins TRBV28 and TRBJ2-2; tentative D call: TRBD2 (6 bases). V lost 5 bases and J lost 4, with 17 bases in between. Germline CDR1 reads MDHEN; CDR2 reads SYDVKM. CDR3 length equals 16 residues.